This TCR beta chain derives from a study of blood T cell repertoires in COVID-19. The wider study: PBMCs, B-cell-depleted T cells, or T cells were the source of the cDNA or gDNA that made up the material.

In the source study's methods: From reference gene primer amplification, estimates of nucleated cell counts were derived. Clones were sequenced by immunoSEQ multiplex PCR, and TCRdb holds only the in-frame ones, with some missing. D and trimming come from the DNA, and the V and J calls and clone size come from that table. The sample consists of about 270,000 clones, about 87% of them appearing once. Per germline, CDR1 GTSNPN and CDR2 SVGIG (reference sequence). The CDR3 sequence is 15 residues long. V lost 3 bases and J lost 2; bases outside the gene matches: 6. This clone was seen a handful of times. Cohort allocation depended upon clinical history that participants reported. Recovery meant two consecutive negative NP/OP PCR tests, professional clearance, or resolved symptoms.

The sequenced material came from PBMCs or T cells enriched from blood (not recorded which). The sequence was obtained from a woman aged 50 to 60 who had recovered from COVID-19. The chain joins TRBV30 to TRBJ1-5, with TRBD1 matching 8 bases. CDR3 bases: TGTGCCTGGAGCGACAGGGGTGGTGGCAATCAGCCCCAGCATTTT. Protein product: CAWSDRGGGNQPQHF.